This T cell receptor beta chain was recorded in a study of blood T cell repertoires in COVID-19. As originally analysed: Counts of nucleated cells, estimated from reference gene primer amplification, were obtained. Only in-frame clones appear in the TCRdb table, and some are missing; sequencing was by immunoSEQ multiplex PCR. D and trimming were read from the DNA, whereas the V and J calls and clone size are those reported in that table. This sample has approximately 80,000 clones, with approximately 85% found just once. Seattle patients were enrolled while actively infected and followed longitudinally. The source material was peripheral blood. This TCR was recovered from a man between 45 and 60 years old with COVID-19, enrolled during active disease.

CDR3 sequence (DNA): TGCGCCAGCAGCCACACTCCAAAAAGACAGGGAGCGAGCTCTTACGAGCAGTACTTC. It translates to CASSHTPKRQGASSYEQYF. The J gene is TRBJ2-7, the V gene TRBV5-1, with TRBD1 matching over 7 bases. Germline V lookup: CDR1 SGHRS, CDR2 YFSETQ. The CDR3 covers 19 residues. V was pared by 4 bases and J by 4 bases, with 23 bases of the junction left unmatched.